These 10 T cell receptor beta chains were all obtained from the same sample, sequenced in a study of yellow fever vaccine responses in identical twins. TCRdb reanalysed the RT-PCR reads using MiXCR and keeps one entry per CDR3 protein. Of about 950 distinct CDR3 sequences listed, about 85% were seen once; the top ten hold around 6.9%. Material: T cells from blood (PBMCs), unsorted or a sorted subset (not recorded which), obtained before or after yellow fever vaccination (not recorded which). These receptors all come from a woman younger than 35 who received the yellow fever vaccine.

The CDR3, as DNA: TGTGCCAGCAGTCCCGGACAGGGCTCTCTCTATGGCTACACCTTC. Translation gives CASSPGQGSLYGYTF. This chain connects TRBV6-1 to TRBJ1-2; 8 positions match TRBD1. Germline V lookup: CDR1 MNHNS, CDR2 SASEGT. This CDR3 contains 15 residues. Trimming removed 5 bases from V and 4 bases from J; junction bases left unmatched: 9.

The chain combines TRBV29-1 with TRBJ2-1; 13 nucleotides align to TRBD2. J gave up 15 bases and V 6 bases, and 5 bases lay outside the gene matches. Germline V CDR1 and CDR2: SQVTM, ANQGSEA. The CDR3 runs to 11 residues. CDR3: CSVRTSGSLFF. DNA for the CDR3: TGCAGCGTACGGACTAGCGGGAGTTTGTTCTTC.

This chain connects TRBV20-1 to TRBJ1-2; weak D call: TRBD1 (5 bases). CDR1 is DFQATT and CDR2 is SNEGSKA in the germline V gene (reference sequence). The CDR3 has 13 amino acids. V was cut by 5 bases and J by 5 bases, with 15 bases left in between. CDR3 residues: CSAGQGGKYGYTF. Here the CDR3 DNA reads TGCAGTGCTGGGCAGGGCGGGAAATATGGCTACACCTTC.

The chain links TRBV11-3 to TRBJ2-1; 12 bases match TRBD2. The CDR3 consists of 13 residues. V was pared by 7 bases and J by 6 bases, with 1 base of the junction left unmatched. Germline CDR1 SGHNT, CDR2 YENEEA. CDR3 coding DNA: TGTGCCAGCAAGACTAGCGGGAGCAATGAGCAGTTCTTC. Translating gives CASKTSGSNEQFF.

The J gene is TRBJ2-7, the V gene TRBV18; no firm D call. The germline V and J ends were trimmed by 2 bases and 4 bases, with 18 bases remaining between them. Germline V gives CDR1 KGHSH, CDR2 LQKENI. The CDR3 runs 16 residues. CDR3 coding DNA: TGTGCCAGCTCACCATCCCTCGCGAAGAGCACGTACGAGCAGTACGTC. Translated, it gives CASSPSLAKSTYEQYV.

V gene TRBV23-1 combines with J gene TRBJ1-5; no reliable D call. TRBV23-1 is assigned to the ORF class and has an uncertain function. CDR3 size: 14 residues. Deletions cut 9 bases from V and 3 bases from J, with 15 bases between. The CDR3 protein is CASQLLGNNQPQHF. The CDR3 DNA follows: TGCGCCAGTCAACTATTGGGGAACAATCAGCCCCAGCATTTT.

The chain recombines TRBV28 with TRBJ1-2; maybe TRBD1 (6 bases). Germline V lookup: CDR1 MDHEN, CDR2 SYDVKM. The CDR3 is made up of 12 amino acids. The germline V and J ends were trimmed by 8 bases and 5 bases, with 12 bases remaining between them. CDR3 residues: CASQQGRYGYTF. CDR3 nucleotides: TGTGCCAGCCAGCAGGGGAGGTATGGCTACACCTTC.

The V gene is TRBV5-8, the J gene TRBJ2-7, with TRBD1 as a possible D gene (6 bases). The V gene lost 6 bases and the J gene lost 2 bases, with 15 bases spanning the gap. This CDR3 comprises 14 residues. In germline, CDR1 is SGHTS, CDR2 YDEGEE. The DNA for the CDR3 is TGTGCCAGCATGGGGGCAGCTAGCCCCTACGAGCAGTACGTC. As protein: CASMGAASPYEQYV.

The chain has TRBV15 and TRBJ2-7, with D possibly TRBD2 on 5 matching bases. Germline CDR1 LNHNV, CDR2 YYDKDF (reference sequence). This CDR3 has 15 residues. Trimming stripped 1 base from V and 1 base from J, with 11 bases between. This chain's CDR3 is CATSRAGSASYEQYF. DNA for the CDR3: TGTGCCACCAGCAGAGCAGGTAGCGCTTCCTACGAGCAGTACTTC.

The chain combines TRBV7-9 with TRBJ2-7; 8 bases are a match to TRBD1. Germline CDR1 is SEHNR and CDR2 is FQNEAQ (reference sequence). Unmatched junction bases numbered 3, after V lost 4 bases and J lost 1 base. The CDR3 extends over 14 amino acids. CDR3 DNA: TGTGCCAGCAGCTCGCAGGGGGCATCCTACGAGCAGTACTTC. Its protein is CASSSQGASYEQYF.